These 5 T cell receptor beta chains share one sample of origin, sequenced in a study of CD8+CD57+ T cells in acquired aplastic anemia. The template for TCR beta VDJ and CDR3 sequence profiling was genomic DNA. Each CDR3 protein is one row after TCRdb ran MiXCR on the reads. Of under 200,000 distinct CDR3 sequences in the sample, around 60% are singletons; the top ten hold under 60%. The sequenced sample consisted of sorted CD4+, CD8+, or CD8+CD57+ T cells (not recorded which) from PBMCs. Receptor source: a human donor in good health.

For this clonotype: This could be a read error, since a much larger clone is one nucleotide away. This chain links TRBV6-5 with TRBJ2-7; the D is unclear. Germline V lookup: CDR1 MNHEY, CDR2 SVGAGI. The CDR3 totals 17 residues. The CDR3 sequence: CAGSVPGSYQRPYEQYF. The CDR3 DNA reads TGTGCCGGCAGTGTCCCTGGGTCTTACCAGCGTCCCTACGAGCAGTACTTC.

The CDR3 region is CAIRGAFSTDTQYF. In nucleotides, the CDR3 is TGTGCCATCCGGGGGGCCTTCAGCACAGATACGCAGTATTTT. V gene TRBV10-3 combines with J gene TRBJ2-3; a possible D gene is TRBD2 (7 bases). Per germline, CDR1 ENHRY and CDR2 SYGVKD. The CDR3 spans 14 residues. Trimming took off 8 bases at V and 0 bases at J, with 12 bases between the two ends.

The rearrangement links TRBV20-1 to TRBJ2-1; TRBD1 agrees at 11 bases. The germline V gene encodes CDR1 DFQATT and CDR2 SNEGSKA (reference sequence). The CDR3 covers 14 residues. For the CDR3, the DNA is TGCATGGACAGGGGGCCCGGGTCGTACAATGAGCAGTTCTTC. This sequence encodes CMDRGPGSYNEQFF.

J is TRBJ2-7 and V is TRBV7-8; D gene ambiguous. CDR1 is SGHVS, CDR2 FQNEAQ, per germline. This CDR3 spans 13 amino acids. V was shortened by 8 bases and J by 1 base, with 12 bases between the two germline ends. The CDR3 bases are TGTGCCAGCTCCCGAACGGCGTCCTACGAGCAGTACTTC. Amino acids: CASSRTASYEQYF. The full variable domain, completed using reference TRBV7-8 and TRBJ2-7, is GAGVSQSPRYKVAKRGQDVALRCDPISGHVSLFWYQQALGQGPEFLTYFQNEAQLDKSGLPSDRFFAERPEGSVSTLKIQRTQQEDSAVYLCASSRTASYEQYFGPGTRLTVT.

This sequence joins TRBV28 and TRBJ2-7; TRBD2 might be the D (6 bases). The V end was cut by 2 bases, the J end by 5 bases, with 16 bases between. Germline V gene sequence: CDR1 MDHEN, CDR2 SYDVKM. CDR3 length equals 15 residues. CDR3 region: CASSLLARGSHEQYF. The CDR3 bases are TGTGCCAGCAGTTTACTAGCGAGAGGGTCCCACGAGCAGTACTTC.